The 14 T cell receptor beta chains in this list originate from one sample, sequenced in a study of blood T cell repertoires in COVID-19. This table comes from immunoSEQ multiplex PCR, and its TCRdb copy is limited to in-frame clones, with some not included. The sample has about 220,000 clones; around 84% are singletons. The sample comprised PBMCs or T cells enriched from blood (not recorded which). These receptors were taken from a woman in her thirties or forties who had recovered from COVID-19.

This clone was counted a single time. V usage is TRBV6-1 and J usage is TRBJ1-2; 9 bases agree with TRBD1. Germline loops: CDR1 MNHNS, CDR2 SASEGT. The CDR3 covers 14 residues. The junction had 4 bases not matched to a gene; V was cut back by 1 base and J by 7 bases. The CDR3 is CASSEGGTGLGYTF. The CDR3 nucleotides read TGTGCCAGCAGTGAAGGGGGGACAGGGCTTGGCTACACCTTC.

The V call is TRBV27, the J call TRBJ1-6; 7 nucleotides match TRBD1. Germline-derived CDR1 and CDR2 are MNHEY and SMNVEV (reference sequence). This CDR3 comprises 15 residues. V trimming: 5 bases; J trimming: 6 bases; junction bases outside the gene matches: 7. The CDR3 is CASSRGDRANSPLHF. In nucleotides, the CDR3 is TGTGCCAGCAGTCGAGGGGACAGAGCTAATTCACCCCTCCACTTT.

The chain links TRBV5-4 to TRBJ2-7, with TRBD2 matching 12 bases. Germline assignment: CDR1 SGHNT and CDR2 YYREEE (reference sequence). The CDR3 spans 15 residues. The V segment lost 3 bases and the J segment 4 bases; nucleotides outside the gene matches: 5. The CDR3 DNA reads TGTGCCAGCAGCTCCCCCGGGACTAGCGGGTACGAGCAGTACGTC. Protein: CASSSPGTSGYEQYV.

This clone was counted between two and nine times. The rearrangement joins TRBV29-1 to TRBJ1-4, with 12 bases identical to TRBD1. The V gene's germline CDR1 is SQVTM and CDR2 ANQGSEA. This CDR3 is built from 15 residues. The ends lost 7 bases at V and 5 bases at J; junction bases unmatched: 8. CDR3 sequence: CSAAGTGGFNEKLFF. For the CDR3, the DNA is TGCAGCGCCGCCGGGACAGGGGGCTTCAATGAAAAACTGTTTTTT.

The V gene is TRBV2, the J gene TRBJ1-2; TRBD1 is a possible D gene (6 bases). V lost 6 bases to trimming and J lost 3 bases, with 14 bases between them. The germline gives CDR1 SNHLY, CDR2 FYNNEI. The CDR3 extends over 14 amino acids. This CDR3 reads CASRPLTGYYGYTF. The DNA for the CDR3 is TGTGCCAGCAGACCCTTGACAGGCTACTATGGCTACACCTTC.

In DNA, the CDR3 is TGTGCCAGCAGTGGAGGGTCAGGGGAAAACGAGCAGTACGTC. This encodes CASSGGSGENEQYV. The V and J genes are TRBV2 and TRBJ2-7; weak D call: TRBD1 (6 bases). V gave up 4 bases and J gave up 5 bases, with 15 bases separating them. Germline assignment: CDR1 SNHLY and CDR2 FYNNEI. CDR3 length equals 14 residues.

The rearrangement links TRBV7-8 to TRBJ2-5; D gene ambiguous. The CDR3 has 13 amino acids. CDR1 and CDR2 from the germline V gene are SGHVS and FQNEAQ. Trimming removed 3 bases at V and 1 base at J, with 6 bases between. The CDR3 DNA is TGTGCCAGCAGCTTGGTACTCCAAGAGACCCAGTACTTC. Amino acids: CASSLVLQETQYF.

This chain uses TRBV7-9 with TRBJ2-2; D is perhaps TRBD1 (6 bases). This CDR3 region has 12 residues. V lost 10 bases, J lost 6 bases, and 12 bases lay in between. Germline CDR1 is SEHNR and CDR2 is FQNEAQ (reference sequence). CDR3 amino acids: CAIEQGPGELFF. The CDR3 DNA reads as TGTGCCATCGAACAGGGCCCCGGGGAGCTGTTTTTT.

V usage is TRBV7-8 and J usage is TRBJ2-5; D not certain. There are 11 residues in the CDR3. Trimming shortened V by 4 bases and J by 5 bases, and 5 bases separated the two germline ends. In germline, CDR1 is SGHVS, CDR2 FQNEAQ. CDR3 coding DNA: TGTGCCAGCAGCTCGCGCGAGACCCAGTACTTC. It yields the protein CASSSRETQYF.

This chain connects TRBV27 to TRBJ2-1, with 7 bases aligning to TRBD1. The CDR3 extends over 16 amino acids. With 5 bases clipped from V and 4 bases from J, the junction kept 11 bases outside the gene matches. Per germline, CDR1 MNHEY and CDR2 SMNVEV (reference sequence). This CDR3 is CASSPSAQGLYNEQFF. CDR3 nucleotide sequence: TGTGCCAGCAGTCCTTCGGCACAGGGGCTATACAATGAGCAGTTCTTC.

The chain carries TRBV5-4 and TRBJ1-2, with TRBD1 identical over 10 bases. Germline CDR1 reads SGHNT; CDR2 reads YYREEE (reference sequence). V shed 3 bases and J 3 bases; nucleotides not matched to a gene: 2. This CDR3 spans 14 amino acids. The CDR3 nucleotides are TGTGCCAGCAGCTGGACAGGGGGAGACTATGGCTACACCTTC. Amino acid sequence: CASSWTGGDYGYTF. The full variable domain, completed using reference TRBV5-4 and TRBJ1-2, is ETGVTQSPTHLIKTRGQQVTLRCSSQSGHNTVSWYQQALGQGPQFIFQYYREEENGRGNFPPRFSGLQFPNYSSELNVNALELDDSALYLCASSWTGGDYGYTFGSGTRLTVV.

The chain links TRBV10-3 to TRBJ2-7; tentative D call: TRBD1 (6 bases). This CDR3 contains 13 residues. The V end was cut by 2 bases, the J end by 4 bases, with 9 bases between. Germline V gives CDR1 ENHRY, CDR2 SYGVKD. CDR3 region: CAISEAGEYEQYF. The DNA of the CDR3 is TGTGCCATCAGTGAGGCAGGGGAATACGAGCAGTACTTC.

The gene calls are TRBV7-9 and TRBJ1-2, with 7 nucleotides matching TRBD1. The CDR3 covers 13 residues. J gave up 3 bases and V 5 bases, and 3 bases lay outside the gene matches. Germline values: CDR1 SEHNR, CDR2 FQNEAQ (reference sequence). In DNA form, the CDR3 reads TGTGCCAGCAGCCCCGGACAGGACTATGGCTACACCTTC. The encoded protein is CASSPGQDYGYTF.

J is TRBJ2-7 and V is TRBV7-8; TRBD2 matches at 7 bases. The ends lost 2 bases at V and 5 bases at J; junction bases unmatched: 6. The germline V gene has CDR1 SGHVS and CDR2 FQNEAQ. This CDR3 has 14 amino acids. This CDR3 reads CASSLYGRSDEQYF. The CDR3 nucleotides are TGTGCCAGCAGCTTATACGGGAGGTCCGACGAGCAGTACTTC.